The 25 T cell receptor beta chains below come from one sample, sequenced in a study of T cells in Graves' hyperthyroidism and ophthalmopathy. From RNA transcripts, TCR beta CDR3 regions were amplified. Carried out on the TCR CDR3, a first-round RT-PCR used the HTBI primer set. One entry per CDR3 protein, called by TCRdb with MiXCR from the multiplex PCR reads. The sample shows nearly 110,000 distinct CDR3 sequences, approximately 16% of them seen only once. Sequenced: blood. The receptor source for this set is a woman aged 45 to 65 with Graves' hyperthyroidism.

This clonotype was seen ten or more times. The rearrangement links TRBV28 to TRBJ2-3, with D uncertain. This CDR3 is built from 15 residues. Looked up from germline, CDR1 is MDHEN and CDR2 is SYDVKM. Trimming shortened V by 5 bases and J by 0 bases, and 12 bases separated the two germline ends. The CDR3 region has the DNA TGTGCCAGCAGTCAACTTTTACTCAGCACAGATACGCAGTATTTT. This sequence encodes CASSQLLLSTDTQYF.

The chain combines TRBV20-1 with TRBJ1-1; maybe TRBD1 (5 bases). The germline V and J ends were trimmed by 4 bases and 7 bases, with 16 bases remaining between them. CDR1 is DFQATT, CDR2 SNEGSKA, per germline (reference sequence). The CDR3 sequence is 13 residues long. CDR3 amino acids: CSATRGYTGEAFF. The DNA of the CDR3 is TGCAGTGCTACAAGGGGCTACACGGGTGAAGCTTTCTTT.

This clonotype has a single count. J is TRBJ2-7 and V is TRBV7-9, with 9 bases matching TRBD1. The CDR3 sequence is 16 residues long. Trimming removed 5 bases from V and 5 bases from J; junction bases left unmatched: 13. CDR1 and CDR2 (germline): SEHNR, FQNEAQ (reference sequence). The CDR3 region has the DNA TGTGCCAGCAGCCGCACCGGGACAGGGAGTCACCACGAGCAGTACTTC. Its translation is CASSRTGTGSHHEQYF.

The rearrangement links TRBV20-1 to TRBJ1-2; 7 nucleotides match TRBD1. This CDR3 is 13 amino acids long. Germline lookup yields CDR1 DFQATT and CDR2 SNEGSKA (reference sequence). Trimming took 2 bases from V and 4 from J; bases not matched to a gene: 4. The CDR3 spells CSARKTGRYGYTF. The CDR3 coding sequence is TGCAGTGCTAGAAAGACAGGGCGCTATGGCTACACCTTC.

The chain couples TRBV5-6 to TRBJ1-1; TRBD1 matches at 8 bases. The CDR3 spans 14 residues. The V segment lost 6 bases and the J segment 6 bases; nucleotides outside the gene matches: 10. In germline, CDR1 is SGHDT, CDR2 YYEEEE. The CDR3 reads CASNRDRRDSEAFF. The DNA for the CDR3 is TGTGCCAGCAACCGGGACAGGAGGGACTCTGAAGCTTTCTTT.

This clonotype was detected many times. V is TRBV29-1 and J is TRBJ2-3, with TRBD2 as a possible D gene (5 bases). Deletions cut 1 base from V and 0 bases from J, with 11 bases between. Germline V gene data show CDR1 as SQVTM and CDR2 as ANQGSEA. This CDR3 has 15 amino acids. CDR3 protein: CSVEGNGGSTDTQYF. The CDR3 region has the DNA TGCAGCGTTGAAGGGAACGGCGGGAGCACAGATACGCAGTATTTT.

This clonotype was detected ten times or more. The chain employs TRBV20-1 and TRBJ2-5; TRBD2 agrees at 7 bases. The CDR3 totals 14 residues. The junction had 13 bases not matched to a gene; V was cut back by 3 bases and J by 9 bases. Germline CDR1 reads DFQATT; CDR2 reads SNEGSKA (reference sequence). DNA of the CDR3: TGCAGTGCTAGGCGAGGGGTGGGCGGGAGTTCCCAGTACTTC. The encoded protein is CSARRGVGGSSQYF.

This clonotype has ten or more counts. The chain is built from TRBV6-4 and TRBJ2-1, with TRBD2 identical over 10 bases. Germline CDR1 MRHNA, CDR2 SNTAGT. The CDR3 is made up of 18 amino acids. V lost 5 bases, J lost 0 bases, and 10 bases stayed unmatched. DNA of the CDR3: TGTGCCAGCAGTTACATAAGTTCTAGCGGGAGCTCCTACAATGAGCAGTTCTTC. Translation gives CASSYISSSGSSYNEQFF.

This rearrangement joins TRBV27 to TRBJ2-3; 10 bases are shared with TRBD2. This CDR3 region has 15 residues. The germline V gene encodes CDR1 MNHEY and CDR2 SMNVEV (reference sequence). V shed 6 bases, J shed 4 bases, and the junction held 7 bases outside the gene matches. CDR3 amino acids: CASRFLAGVPDTQYF. The CDR3 nucleotides are TGTGCCAGCAGATTTCTAGCGGGAGTGCCAGATACGCAGTATTTT.

This clonotype has at least ten counts. CDR3 bases: TGTGCCACCAGTGACAAACTAGCGGCGGGGGGCAATGAGCAGTTCTTC. It yields the protein CATSDKLAAGGNEQFF. The chain is built from TRBV24-1 and TRBJ2-1; 8 bases fit TRBD2. The germline gives CDR1 KGHDR, CDR2 SFDVKD. This CDR3 has 16 residues. V lost 4 bases and J lost 6; bases outside the gene matches: 10.

This clonotype was detected ten times or more. The genes are TRBV16 and TRBJ1-5; the match to TRBD1 covers 7 bases. This CDR3 comprises 15 residues. Germline CDR1 KGHSY, CDR2 FQNENV. The ends lost 0 bases at V and 4 bases at J; junction bases unmatched: 3. DNA of the CDR3: TGTGCCAGCAGCCAATCGGGACAGCGTAATCAGCCCCAGCATTTT. Its protein product is CASSQSGQRNQPQHF.

V gene TRBV13 combines with J gene TRBJ2-1, with 8 bases aligning to TRBD2. Germline V lookup: CDR1 PRHDT, CDR2 FYEKMQ (reference sequence). This CDR3 spans 16 amino acids. The V and J ends lost 2 bases and 6 bases, in that order; junction bases with no gene match: 9. The chain's CDR3 is CASSLRPREGANEQFF. The CDR3, as DNA: TGTGCCAGCAGCTTAAGGCCACGGGAGGGCGCCAATGAGCAGTTCTTC.

This clonotype was picked up many times. The chain uses TRBV12-3 or TRBV12-4 and TRBJ1-2; TRBD1 might be the D (5 bases). V was cut by 5 bases and J by 2 bases, with 9 bases left in between. The CDR3 length is 13 residues. In nucleotides, the CDR3 is TGTGCCAGCAGTCTCCGGGGGAACTATGGCTACACCTTC. This translates into CASSLRGNYGYTF.

The chain has TRBV5-1 and TRBJ2-4, with 9 bases identical to TRBD1. Germline trimming cut 4 bases from V and 9 bases from J; bases unmatched to any gene: 5. This CDR3 comprises 13 residues. Germline V gives CDR1 SGHRS, CDR2 YFSETQ. The CDR3 is CASSRGQGAIQYF. CDR3 bases: TGCGCCAGCAGCCGGGGACAGGGAGCCATTCAGTACTTC.

Many counts were recorded for this clonotype. J is TRBJ1-2 and V is TRBV10-3; D remains unclear. The CDR3 sequence is 16 residues long. V lost 0 bases, J lost 3 bases, and 14 bases lay in between. Germline assignment: CDR1 ENHRY and CDR2 SYGVKD. Here the CDR3 DNA reads TGTGCCATCAGTGAGTCGAGGCAGCTCCGCGACTATGGCTACACCTTC. Its translation: CAISESRQLRDYGYTF.

The sample holds a few counts of this clonotype. The chain has TRBV20-1 and TRBJ1-1; no firm D call. The V end lost 3 bases, the J end lost 7 bases, and 9 bases lay between the germline ends. The CDR3 has 11 amino acids. CDR1 and CDR2 (germline): DFQATT, SNEGSKA (reference sequence). CDR3 in DNA: TGCAGTGCTAGTGTTACGGATGAAGCTTTCTTT. Its protein product is CSASVTDEAFF.

At least ten counts were recorded for this clonotype. The chain uses TRBV24-1 and TRBJ2-5; D is ambiguous. CDR1 and CDR2 from the germline V gene are KGHDR and SFDVKD. V lost 8 bases to trimming and J lost 5 bases, with 11 bases between them. The CDR3 totals 12 residues. The DNA for the CDR3 is TGTGCCACCACGGACGTGGAGGAGACCCAGTACTTC. Encoded protein: CATTDVEETQYF.

This clonotype was seen ten or more times. This rearrangement joins TRBV13 to TRBJ2-7, with unresolved D. There are 15 residues in the CDR3. Germline CDR1 PRHDT, CDR2 FYEKMQ (reference sequence). The V end lost 0 bases, the J end lost 0 bases, and 9 bases lay between the germline ends. The CDR3, as DNA: TGTGCCAGCAGCTTAGGCCGCGTCAGCTCCTACGAGCAGTACGTC. Its protein is CASSLGRVSSYEQYV.

This clonotype was seen ten or more times. The chain has TRBV20-1 and TRBJ2-3; the D gene is possibly TRBD1 (6 bases). Germline V CDR1 and CDR2: DFQATT, SNEGSKA (reference sequence). The CDR3 extends over 14 amino acids. Trimming left V 4 bases short and J 0 bases short, with 11 bases between. For the CDR3, the DNA is TGCAGTGCTACCTGGACAGCTAGCACAGATACGCAGTATTTT. Encoded protein: CSATWTASTDTQYF.

This clonotype was seen many times. This chain connects TRBV6-1 to TRBJ2-4, with D perhaps TRBD2 (6 bases). CDR1 MNHNS and CDR2 SASEGT come from the germline V gene. The CDR3 has 13 amino acids. V gave up 4 bases and J gave up 12 bases, with 16 bases separating them. The CDR3 nucleotides read TGTGCCAGCAGTGGCCCGACAAGGGAGGCTCAGTACTTC. Amino acid sequence: CASSGPTREAQYF.

The V and J genes are TRBV3-1 and TRBJ2-7, with 7 bases lining up with TRBD1. V was pared by 1 base and J by 3 bases, with 3 bases of the junction left unmatched. Germline-derived CDR1 and CDR2 are LGHDT and YNNKEL (reference sequence). This CDR3 has 14 amino acids. CDR3 amino acids: CASSQGAGGYEQYF. The CDR3 DNA follows: TGTGCCAGCAGCCAAGGCGCAGGGGGCTACGAGCAGTACTTC.

This clonotype showed up many times. This rearrangement joins TRBV30 to TRBJ1-5, with no clear D. Germline values: CDR1 GTSNPN, CDR2 SVGIG (reference sequence). The CDR3 is 13 residues long. V lost 0 bases to trimming and J lost 1 base, with 4 bases between them. The CDR3, as DNA: TGTGCCTGGAGTGTAGGGAGCAATCAGCCCCAGCATTTT. Translating gives CAWSVGSNQPQHF.

This clonotype was detected many times. The chain recombines TRBV29-1 with TRBJ1-2; D is perhaps TRBD1 (5 bases). In germline, CDR1 is SQVTM, CDR2 ANQGSEA. The length of the CDR3 is 13 residues. With 5 bases removed from V and 4 bases from J, the gap between germline ends came to 14 bases. As DNA, the CDR3 is TGCAGCGTTTTCGGGGGGTATACCTATGGCTACACCTTC. This gives the protein CSVFGGYTYGYTF.

V gene TRBV11-2 combines with J gene TRBJ2-7; D may be TRBD1 (6 bases). V was trimmed by 5 bases and J by 1 base, leaving 15 bases between them. The CDR3 contains 15 residues. Germline CDR1 reads SGHAT; CDR2 reads FQNNGV. The CDR3 reads CASSAGQLHSYEQYF. CDR3 coding DNA: TGTGCCAGCAGCGCCGGACAGTTACATTCCTACGAGCAGTACTTC. Full variable domain (rest looked up from reference TRBV11-2 and TRBJ2-7): EAGVAQSPRYKIIEKRQSVAFWCNPISGHATLYWYQQILGQGPKLLIQFQNNGVVDDSQLPKDRFSAERLKGVDSTLKIQPAKLEDSAVYLCASSAGQLHSYEQYFGPGTRLTVT.

This clonotype appeared many times. The chain recombines TRBV30 with TRBJ2-7, with D unresolved. Germline assignment: CDR1 GTSNPN and CDR2 SVGIG (reference sequence). The germline V and J ends were trimmed by 2 bases and 6 bases, with 17 bases remaining between them. The CDR3 totals 14 residues. The CDR3 region has the DNA TGTGCCTGGAGTAGATGGGGAAGCGTCTTCGAGCAGTACTTC. Protein product: CAWSRWGSVFEQYF.